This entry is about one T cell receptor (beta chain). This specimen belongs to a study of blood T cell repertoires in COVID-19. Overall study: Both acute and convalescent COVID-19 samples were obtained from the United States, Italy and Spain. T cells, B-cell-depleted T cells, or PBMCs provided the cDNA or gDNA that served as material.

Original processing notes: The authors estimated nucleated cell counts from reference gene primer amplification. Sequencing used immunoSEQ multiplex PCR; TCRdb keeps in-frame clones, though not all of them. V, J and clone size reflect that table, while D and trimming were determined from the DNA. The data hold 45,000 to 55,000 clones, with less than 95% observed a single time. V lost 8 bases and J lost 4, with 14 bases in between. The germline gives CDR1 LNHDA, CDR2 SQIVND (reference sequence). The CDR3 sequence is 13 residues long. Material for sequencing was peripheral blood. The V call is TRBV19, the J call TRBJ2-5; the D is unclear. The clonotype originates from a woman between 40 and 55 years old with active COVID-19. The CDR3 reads CASSVLPRETQYF. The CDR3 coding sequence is TGTGCCAGTTCGGTCTTACCGAGAGAGACCCAGTACTTC.